This T cell receptor beta chain was identified during a study of T cells in Graves' hyperthyroidism and ophthalmopathy. Out of roughly 9.1 ml of fresh peripheral blood came the PBMCs. This clonotype was counted between two and nine times. Its matching antigen is unknown. Study-level results: Blood also held most thyroid clonotypes expanded beyond 0.001.

Amplified TCR beta CDR3 regions derived from RNA transcripts. An initial round of RT-PCR targeting the TCR CDR3 relied on the HTBI primer set. TCRdb fed the multiplex PCR reads into MiXCR, producing one record per CDR3 protein. The table lists about 350,000 distinct CDR3 sequences, roughly an eighth of them singletons, with roughly 33% in the top ten. Source material: blood. The receptor comes from a woman between 40 and 55 years old with Graves' ophthalmopathy.

The CDR3 DNA is TGTGCCAGCAGCTTAGCCTTGGGACAGGGCGGTTACACCTTC. Translating it yields CASSLALGQGGYTF. V and J are TRBV7-9 and TRBJ1-2, with 9 bases matching TRBD1. The CDR3 covers 14 residues. The V gene end was trimmed by 0 bases and the J gene end by 11 bases; junction bases not matched to a gene: 7. CDR1 is SEHNR and CDR2 is FQNEAQ in the germline V gene (reference sequence).